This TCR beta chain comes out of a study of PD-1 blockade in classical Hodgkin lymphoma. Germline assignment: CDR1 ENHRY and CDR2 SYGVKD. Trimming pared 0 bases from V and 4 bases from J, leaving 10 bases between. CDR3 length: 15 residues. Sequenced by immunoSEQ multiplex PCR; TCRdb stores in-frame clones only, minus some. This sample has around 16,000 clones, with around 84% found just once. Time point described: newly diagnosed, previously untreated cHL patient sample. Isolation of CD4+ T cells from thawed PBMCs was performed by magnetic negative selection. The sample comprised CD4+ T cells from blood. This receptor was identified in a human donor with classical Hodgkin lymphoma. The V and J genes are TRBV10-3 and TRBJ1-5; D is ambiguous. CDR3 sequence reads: CAISESNIVNQPQHF. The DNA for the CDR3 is TGTGCCATCAGTGAGTCTAACATAGTTAATCAGCCCCAGCATTTT.